This TCR beta chain was recovered during a study of blood T cell repertoires in COVID-19. Study overall: Material from acute and convalescent COVID-19 was sourced from the United States, Italy and Spain. From T cells, B-cell-depleted T cells, or PBMCs came the material, which was cDNA or gDNA.

Method: immunoSEQ multiplex PCR; TCRdb's copy keeps in-frame clones and lacks some. The repertoire holds 250,000 to 350,000 clones, with around 90% as singletons. The CDR3 is 14 amino acids. V shed 2 bases and J 2 bases; nucleotides not matched to a gene: 3. CDR1 SGHNT and CDR2 YENEEA come from the germline V gene. V is TRBV11-3 and J is TRBJ2-7; 7 nucleotides align to TRBD2. The specimen sequenced was peripheral blood. The source of this sequence is a middle-aged woman who had recovered from COVID-19. CDR3 region: CASSLSGAPYEQYF. CDR3 coding DNA: TGTGCCAGCAGCTTAAGCGGGGCTCCCTACGAGCAGTACTTC.